This TCR beta chain was observed in a study of T cell changes during pregnancy in multiple sclerosis. Here immunoSEQ multiplex PCR was the method, and the copy in TCRdb shows in-frame clones only, minus some. The data hold just under 40,000 clones, with 90% observed a single time. CDR3 length equals 14 residues. V was pared by 6 bases and J by 0 bases, with 9 bases between. Germline V gives CDR1 MNHNY, CDR2 SVGAGI (reference sequence). This clonotype was sampled from a female donor in good health, enrolled as a control in a pregnancy study. This chain joins TRBV6-6 and TRBJ1-5; D is possibly TRBD1 (5 bases). Specimen: CD4+ T cells from peripheral blood mononuclear cells, collected in the first trimester of pregnancy. Written as DNA, the CDR3 is TGTGCCAGCAGAAGAGACAGTAGCAATCAGCCCCAGCATTTT. It yields the protein CASRRDSSNQPQHF.